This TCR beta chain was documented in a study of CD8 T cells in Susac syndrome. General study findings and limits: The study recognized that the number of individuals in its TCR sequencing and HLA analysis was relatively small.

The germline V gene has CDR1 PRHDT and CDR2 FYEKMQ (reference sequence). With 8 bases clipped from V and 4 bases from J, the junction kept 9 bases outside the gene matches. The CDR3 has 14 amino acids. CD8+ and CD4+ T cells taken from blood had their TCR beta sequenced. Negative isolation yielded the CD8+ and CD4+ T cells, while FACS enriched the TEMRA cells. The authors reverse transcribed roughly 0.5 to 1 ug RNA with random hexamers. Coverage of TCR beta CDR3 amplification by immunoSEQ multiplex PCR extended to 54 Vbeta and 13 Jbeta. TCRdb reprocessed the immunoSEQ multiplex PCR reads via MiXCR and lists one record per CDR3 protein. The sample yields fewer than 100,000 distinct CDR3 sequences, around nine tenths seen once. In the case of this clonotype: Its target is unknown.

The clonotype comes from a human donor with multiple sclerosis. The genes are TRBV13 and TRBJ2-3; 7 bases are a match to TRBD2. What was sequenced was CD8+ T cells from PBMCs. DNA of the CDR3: TGTGCCAGCTCAACCCGGGGGGAAGCAGATACGCAGTATTTT. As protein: CASSTRGEADTQYF.